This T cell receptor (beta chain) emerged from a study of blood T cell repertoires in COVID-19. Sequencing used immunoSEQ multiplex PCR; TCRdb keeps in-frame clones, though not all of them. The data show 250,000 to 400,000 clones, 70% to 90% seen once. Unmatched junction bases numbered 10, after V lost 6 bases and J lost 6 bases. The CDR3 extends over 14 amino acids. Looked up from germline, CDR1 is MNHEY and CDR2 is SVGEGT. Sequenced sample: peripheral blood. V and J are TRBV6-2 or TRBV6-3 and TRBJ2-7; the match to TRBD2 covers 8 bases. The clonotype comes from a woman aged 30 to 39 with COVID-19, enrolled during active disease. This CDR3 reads CASSSGTRPLEQYF. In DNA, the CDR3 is TGTGCCAGCAGCTCCGGGACTAGGCCACTCGAGCAGTACTTC.